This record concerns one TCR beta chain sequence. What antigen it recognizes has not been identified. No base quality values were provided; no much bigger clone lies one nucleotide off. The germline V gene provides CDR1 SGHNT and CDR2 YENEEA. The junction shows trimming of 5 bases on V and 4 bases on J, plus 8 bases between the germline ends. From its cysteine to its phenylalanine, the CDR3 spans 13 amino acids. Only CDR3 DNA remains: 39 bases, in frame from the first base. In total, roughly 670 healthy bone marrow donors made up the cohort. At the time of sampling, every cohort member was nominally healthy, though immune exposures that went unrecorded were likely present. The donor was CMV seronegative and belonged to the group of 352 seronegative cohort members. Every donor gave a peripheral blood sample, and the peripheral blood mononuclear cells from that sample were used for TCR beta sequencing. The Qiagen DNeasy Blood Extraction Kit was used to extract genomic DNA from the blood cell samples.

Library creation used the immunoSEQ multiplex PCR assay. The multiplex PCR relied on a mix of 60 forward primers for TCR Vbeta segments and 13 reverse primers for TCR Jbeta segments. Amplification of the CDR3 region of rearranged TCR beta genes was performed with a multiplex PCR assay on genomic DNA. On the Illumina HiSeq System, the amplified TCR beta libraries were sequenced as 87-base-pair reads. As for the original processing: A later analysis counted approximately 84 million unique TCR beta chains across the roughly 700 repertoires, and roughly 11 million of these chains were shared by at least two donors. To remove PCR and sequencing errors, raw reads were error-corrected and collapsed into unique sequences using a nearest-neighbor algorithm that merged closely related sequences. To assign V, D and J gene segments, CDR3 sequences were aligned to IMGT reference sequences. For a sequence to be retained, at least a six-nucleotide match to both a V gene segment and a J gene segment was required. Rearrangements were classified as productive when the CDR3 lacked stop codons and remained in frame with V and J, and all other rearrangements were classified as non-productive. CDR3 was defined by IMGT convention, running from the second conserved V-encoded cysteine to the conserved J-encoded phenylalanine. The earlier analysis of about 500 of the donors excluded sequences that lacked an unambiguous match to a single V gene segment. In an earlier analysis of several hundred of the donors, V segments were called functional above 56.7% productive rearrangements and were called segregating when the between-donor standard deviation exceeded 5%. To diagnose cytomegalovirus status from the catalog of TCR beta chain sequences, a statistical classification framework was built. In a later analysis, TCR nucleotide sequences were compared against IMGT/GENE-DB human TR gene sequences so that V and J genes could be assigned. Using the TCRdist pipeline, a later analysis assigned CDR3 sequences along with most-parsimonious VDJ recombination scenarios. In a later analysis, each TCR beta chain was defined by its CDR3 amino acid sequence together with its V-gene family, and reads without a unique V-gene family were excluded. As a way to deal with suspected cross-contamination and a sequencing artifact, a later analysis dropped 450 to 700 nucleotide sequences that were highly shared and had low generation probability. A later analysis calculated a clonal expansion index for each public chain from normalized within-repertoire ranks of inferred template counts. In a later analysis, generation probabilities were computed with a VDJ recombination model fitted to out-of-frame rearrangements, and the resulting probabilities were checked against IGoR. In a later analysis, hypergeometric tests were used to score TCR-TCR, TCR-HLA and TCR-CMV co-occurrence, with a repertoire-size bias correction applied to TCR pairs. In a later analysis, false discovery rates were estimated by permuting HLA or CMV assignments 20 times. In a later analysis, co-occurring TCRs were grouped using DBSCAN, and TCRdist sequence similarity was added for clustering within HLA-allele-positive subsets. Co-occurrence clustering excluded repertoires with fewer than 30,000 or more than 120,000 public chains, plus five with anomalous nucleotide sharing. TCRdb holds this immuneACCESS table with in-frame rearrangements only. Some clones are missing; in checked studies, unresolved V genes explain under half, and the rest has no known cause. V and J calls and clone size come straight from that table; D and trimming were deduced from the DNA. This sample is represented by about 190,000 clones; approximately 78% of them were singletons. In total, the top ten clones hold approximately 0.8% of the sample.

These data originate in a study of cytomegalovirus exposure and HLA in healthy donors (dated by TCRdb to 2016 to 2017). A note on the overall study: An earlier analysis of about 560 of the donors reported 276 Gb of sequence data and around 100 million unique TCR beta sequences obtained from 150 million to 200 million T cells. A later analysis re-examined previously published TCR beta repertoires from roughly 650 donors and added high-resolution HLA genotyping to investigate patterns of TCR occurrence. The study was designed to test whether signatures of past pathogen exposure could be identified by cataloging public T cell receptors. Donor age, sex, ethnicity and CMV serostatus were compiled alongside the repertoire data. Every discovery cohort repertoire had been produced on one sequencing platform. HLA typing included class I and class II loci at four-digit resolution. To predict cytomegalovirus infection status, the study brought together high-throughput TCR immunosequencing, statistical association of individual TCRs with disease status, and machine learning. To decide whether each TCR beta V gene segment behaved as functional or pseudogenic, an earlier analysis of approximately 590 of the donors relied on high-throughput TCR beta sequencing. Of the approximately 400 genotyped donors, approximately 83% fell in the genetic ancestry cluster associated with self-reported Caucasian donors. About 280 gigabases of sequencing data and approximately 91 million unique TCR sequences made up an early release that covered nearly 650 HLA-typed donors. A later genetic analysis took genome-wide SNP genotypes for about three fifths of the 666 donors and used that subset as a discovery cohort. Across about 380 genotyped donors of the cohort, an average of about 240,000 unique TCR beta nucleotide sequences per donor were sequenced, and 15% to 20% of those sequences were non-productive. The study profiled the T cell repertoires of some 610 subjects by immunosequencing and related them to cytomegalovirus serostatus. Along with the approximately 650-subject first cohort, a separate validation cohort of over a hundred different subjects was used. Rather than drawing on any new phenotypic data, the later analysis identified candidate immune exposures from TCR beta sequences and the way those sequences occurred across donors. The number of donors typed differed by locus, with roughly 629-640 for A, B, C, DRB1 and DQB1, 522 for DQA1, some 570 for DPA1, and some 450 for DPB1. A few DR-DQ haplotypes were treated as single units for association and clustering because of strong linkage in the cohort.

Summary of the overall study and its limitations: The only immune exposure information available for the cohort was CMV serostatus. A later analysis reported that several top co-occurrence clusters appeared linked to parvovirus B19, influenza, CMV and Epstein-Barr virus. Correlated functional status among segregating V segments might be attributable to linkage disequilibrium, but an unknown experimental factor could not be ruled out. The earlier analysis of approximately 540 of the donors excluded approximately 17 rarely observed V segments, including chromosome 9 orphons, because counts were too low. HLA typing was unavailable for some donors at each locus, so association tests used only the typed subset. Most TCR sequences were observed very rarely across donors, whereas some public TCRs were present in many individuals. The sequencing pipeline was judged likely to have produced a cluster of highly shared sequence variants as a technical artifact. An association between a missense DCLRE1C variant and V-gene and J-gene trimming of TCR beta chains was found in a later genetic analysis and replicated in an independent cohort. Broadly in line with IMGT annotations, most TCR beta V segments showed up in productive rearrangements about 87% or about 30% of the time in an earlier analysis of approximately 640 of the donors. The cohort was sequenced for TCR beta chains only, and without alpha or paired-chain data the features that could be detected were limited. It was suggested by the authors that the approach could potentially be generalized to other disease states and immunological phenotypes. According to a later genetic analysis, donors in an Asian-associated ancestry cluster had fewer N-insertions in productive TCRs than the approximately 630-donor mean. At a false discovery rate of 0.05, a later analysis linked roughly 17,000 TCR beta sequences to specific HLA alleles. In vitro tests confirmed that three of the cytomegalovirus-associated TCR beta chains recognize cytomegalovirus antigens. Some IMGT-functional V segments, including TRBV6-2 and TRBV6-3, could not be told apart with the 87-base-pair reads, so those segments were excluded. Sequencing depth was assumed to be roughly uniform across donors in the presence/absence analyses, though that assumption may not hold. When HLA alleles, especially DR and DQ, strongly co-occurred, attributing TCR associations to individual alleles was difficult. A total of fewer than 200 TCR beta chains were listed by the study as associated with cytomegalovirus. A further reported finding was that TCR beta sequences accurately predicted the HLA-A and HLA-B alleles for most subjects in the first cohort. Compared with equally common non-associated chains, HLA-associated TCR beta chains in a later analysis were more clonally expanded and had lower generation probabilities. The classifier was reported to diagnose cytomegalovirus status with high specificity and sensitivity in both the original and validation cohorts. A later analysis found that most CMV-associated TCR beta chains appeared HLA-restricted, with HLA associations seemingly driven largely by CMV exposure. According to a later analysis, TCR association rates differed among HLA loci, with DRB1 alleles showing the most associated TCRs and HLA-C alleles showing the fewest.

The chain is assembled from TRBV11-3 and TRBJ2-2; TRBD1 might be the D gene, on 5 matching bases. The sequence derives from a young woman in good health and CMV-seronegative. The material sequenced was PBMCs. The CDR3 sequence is CASSQGPTGELFF. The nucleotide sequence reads TGTGCCAGCAGCCAGGGTCCCACCGGGGAGCTGTTTTTT.